One and the same sample provided the 17 T cell receptor beta chains below, sequenced in a study of blood T cell repertoires in COVID-19. Repertoires were generated with immunoSEQ multiplex PCR, while TCRdb's copy carries only in-frame clones and drops some. The sample shows roughly 190,000 clones, around nine tenths of them seen only once. Sequencing was performed on peripheral blood. These TCRs come from a man in his 70s with acute or convalescent COVID-19.

This chain connects TRBV10-1 to TRBJ2-7; TRBD2 matches at 7 bases. The germline V gene encodes CDR1 WNHNN and CDR2 SYGVQD (reference sequence). The junction had 11 bases not matched to a gene; V was cut back by 4 bases and J by 2 bases. CDR3 length equals 16 residues. The CDR3 loop is CASSVAASGGPYEQYF. In DNA, the CDR3 is TGCGCCAGCAGTGTGGCGGCTAGCGGTGGTCCCTACGAGCAGTACTTC.

J is TRBJ2-1 and V is TRBV29-1; TRBD1 matches 10 bases. This CDR3 comprises 14 residues. The J segment lost 4 bases and the V segment lost 4 bases, leaving 4 bases of the junction unmatched. Germline assignment: CDR1 SQVTM and CDR2 ANQGSEA. The CDR3: CSVVDRGYYNEQFF. CDR3 nucleotides: TGCAGCGTTGTGGACAGGGGGTATTACAATGAGCAGTTCTTC.

The rearrangement uses TRBV25-1 and TRBJ2-2, with D possibly being TRBD1 (6 bases). There are 13 residues in the CDR3. V gave up 7 bases and J gave up 1 base, with 7 bases separating them. CDR1 and CDR2 from the germline V gene are MGHDK and SYGVNS. The CDR3 reads CASNRENTGELFF. CDR3 in DNA: TGTGCCAGCAACAGGGAGAACACCGGGGAGCTGTTTTTT.

The chain is built from TRBV27 and TRBJ2-7, with 7 positions matching TRBD2. The germline CDR1 and CDR2 sequences are MNHEY and SMNVEV (reference sequence). With 3 bases clipped from V and 0 bases from J, the junction kept 5 bases outside the gene matches. There are 15 residues in the CDR3. The CDR3 DNA reads TGTGCCAGCAGTTTGTCCAGACTAGCCTCCTACGAGCAGTACTTC. As protein: CASSLSRLASYEQYF.

Concerning this clone itself: Different DNA sequences within this sample yield the same CDR3. The chain links TRBV5-1 to TRBJ1-3; D gene ambiguous. This CDR3 contains 13 residues. Trimming stripped 0 bases from V and 4 bases from J, with 5 bases between. Looked up from germline, CDR1 is SGHRS and CDR2 is YFSETQ. The CDR3 here is CASSLDIGNTIYF. CDR3 nucleotides: TGCGCCAGCAGCTTGGATATCGGAAACACCATATATTTT. The full variable domain, completed using reference TRBV5-1 and TRBJ1-3, is KAGVTQTPRYLIKTRGQQVTLSCSPISGHRSVSWYQQTPGQGLQFLFEYFSETQRNKGNFPGRFSGRQFSNSRSEMNVSTLELGDSALYLCASSLDIGNTIYFGEGSWLTVV.

The gene calls are TRBV4-3 and TRBJ1-4; 9 nucleotides line up with TRBD1. Germline V gene data show CDR1 as LGHNA and CDR2 as YSLEER. V was clipped by 1 base and J by 6 bases; unmatched bases: 3. The length of the CDR3 is 15 residues. This chain's CDR3 is CASSQGGTGYEKLFF. DNA of the CDR3: TGCGCCAGCAGCCAAGGTGGGACAGGGTATGAAAAACTGTTTTTT.

The V gene is TRBV5-1, the J gene TRBJ2-7, with TRBD1 identical over 7 bases. There are 13 residues in the CDR3. The trim removed 5 bases at V and 0 bases at J, leaving 2 bases unmatched. From germline, CDR1 is SGHRS and CDR2 YFSETQ. DNA of the CDR3: TGCGCCAGCAGATGGGACAGCTCCTACGAGCAGTACTTC. Translating gives CASRWDSSYEQYF.

The V call is TRBV7-2, the J call TRBJ2-3; 10 bases are shared with TRBD2. The CDR3 totals 18 residues. With V trimmed by 1 base and J by 3 bases, 10 bases remained unmatched. Germline-derived CDR1 and CDR2 are SGHTA and FQGNSA. As DNA, the CDR3 is TGTGCCAGCAGCTTAGTAGTGGCTAGCGGGGGAGAAACAGATACGCAGTATTTT. Protein product: CASSLVVASGGETDTQYF.

Only a few counts were recorded for this clone. V usage is TRBV7-9 and J usage is TRBJ1-1; TRBD1 matches at 12 bases. Trimming at V came to 5 bases and at J to 8 bases, leaving 6 bases not matched to a gene. Germline V gives CDR1 SEHNR, CDR2 FQNEAQ (reference sequence). The CDR3 extends over 14 amino acids. The DNA of the CDR3 is TGTGCCAGCAGCGCCGGGACAGGGGGCAGGGAAGCTTTCTTT. It is translated as CASSAGTGGREAFF.

This chain links TRBV27 with TRBJ2-1; the match to TRBD2 covers 12 bases. Germline V gives CDR1 MNHEY, CDR2 SMNVEV (reference sequence). Unmatched junction bases numbered 13, after V lost 3 bases and J lost 10 bases. This CDR3 spans 17 amino acids. This CDR3 is CASSFQSPGLAGREQFF. CDR3 bases: TGTGCCAGCAGTTTCCAATCCCCCGGACTAGCGGGGAGGGAGCAGTTCTTC.

The V and J genes are TRBV9 and TRBJ2-3; no clear D. V lost 6 bases and J 0 bases, leaving 14 bases between the germline ends. Germline V gene lookup returns CDR1 SGDLS and CDR2 YYNGEE. The CDR3 has 15 residues. CDR3 in amino acids: CASTEAWISTDTQYF. CDR3 nucleotide sequence: TGTGCCAGCACCGAGGCTTGGATTAGCACAGATACGCAGTATTTT. Full variable domain (missing parts from reference TRBV9 and TRBJ2-3): DSGVTQTPKHLITATGQRVTLRCSPRSGDLSVYWYQQSLDQGLQFLIQYYNGEERAKGNILERFSAQQFPDLHSELNLSSLELGDSALYFCASTEAWISTDTQYFGPGTRLTVL.

The CDR3 is CASSPEGTGGPQATDTQYF. The CDR3 coding sequence is TGTGCCAGCAGCCCAGAGGGGACAGGGGGCCCCCAAGCCACAGATACGCAGTATTTT. The chain links TRBV9 to TRBJ2-3, with 12 bases fitting TRBD1. The CDR3 is 19 amino acids. V shed 4 bases, J shed 2 bases, and the junction held 14 bases outside the gene matches. Germline CDR1 is SGDLS and CDR2 is YYNGEE.

This clone turned up a few times. The V gene is TRBV9, the J gene TRBJ1-3, with no clear D. Germline V gene sequence: CDR1 SGDLS, CDR2 YYNGEE. Trimming removed 3 bases from V and 3 bases from J, with 13 bases in between. CDR3 length equals 15 residues. CDR3 in DNA: TGTGCCAGCAGCGAGACTGGTTCGAGTGGAAACACCATATATTTT. It encodes CASSETGSSGNTIYF.

The chain employs TRBV28 and TRBJ1-4, with 9 bases lining up with TRBD1. Trimming at V came to 8 bases and at J to 7 bases, leaving 2 bases not matched to a gene. This CDR3 has 12 residues. The germline V gene has CDR1 MDHEN and CDR2 SYDVKM. CDR3: CASATGGEKLFF. The CDR3 nucleotides are TGTGCCAGCGCGACAGGGGGTGAAAAACTGTTTTTT. The complete variable domain, with remaining parts taken from reference TRBV28 and TRBJ1-4, reads DVKVTQSSRYLVKRTGEKVFLECVQDMDHENMFWYRQDPGLGLRLIYFSYDVKMKEKGDIPEGYSVSREKKERFSLILESASTNQTSMYLCASATGGEKLFFGSGTQLSVL.

The table lists this clone with a count of one. The chain is built from TRBV18 and TRBJ1-3, with D tentatively TRBD1 (5 bases). Trimming stripped 3 bases from V and 2 bases from J, with 17 bases between. Germline V lookup: CDR1 KGHSH, CDR2 LQKENI. The length of the CDR3 is 17 residues. In DNA form, the CDR3 reads TGTGCCAGCTCACCCAATACTGGGGGAGGCACTGGAAACACCATATATTTT. Amino acids: CASSPNTGGGTGNTIYF.

Details on this clone: The junction shows a germline mismatch at one end, possibly a read error. The V gene is TRBV3-1 (or the pseudogene TRBV3-2), the J gene TRBJ2-7, with 7 bases identical to TRBD1. CDR3 length equals 10 residues. From germline, CDR1 is LGHDT and CDR2 YNNKEL (reference sequence). In DNA, the CDR3 is TGTGCCAGCAGCCTTGGGACAGTCAACTTC. Translating gives CASSLGTVNF.

The chain uses TRBV6-5 and TRBJ1-2; possible D gene TRBD1, 5 bases. The CDR3 length is 12 residues. Germline lookup yields CDR1 MNHEY and CDR2 SVGAGI. V lost 6 bases and J 7 bases, leaving 12 bases between the germline ends. The CDR3 DNA reads as TGTGCCAGCAGCCGGGGGAGGGCTGGCTACACCTTC. Its translation: CASSRGRAGYTF.